A selection of T cell receptor beta chains follows, all from one sample in a study of OX40 agonist ivuxolimab in advanced cancers. Some clones are missing from TCRdb's copy, which holds only in-frame ones; the method was immunoSEQ multiplex PCR. The table shows tens of thousands of clones, with about 78% occurring only once. The material sequenced was CD4+ or CD8+ T cells sorted from blood, taken in a trial of the OX40 agonist ivuxolimab. The receptors stem from an adult with an advanced solid tumor such as melanoma, head and neck, liver or kidney cancer. Each CDR3 is given with its conserved first and last residue. D genes are given only for firm matches. A clone size is listed for some rows: how often the clone was seen (once, few, many), or a class if it is expanded.

cdr3_nt cdr3_aa d_call v_call clone_size j_call
TGTGCCTGGAGTGTAACAGGGGTGGGCGAGCAGTACTTC CAWSVTGVGEQYF TRBD1 TRBV30 once TRBJ2-7
TGTGCCAGCAGTTTGGGACAGGGGGCGCTGAGAACTGAAGCTTTCTTT CASSLGQGALRTEAFF TRBD1 TRBV28 few TRBJ1-1
TGTGCCAGCAGTTTATCTCGACAAACCCCTAGCACAGATACGCAGTATTTT CASSLSRQTPSTDTQYF . TRBV27 . TRBJ2-3
TGTGCCAGCAGTTCTGGACAGGGGGTGGTTGGCTACACCTTC CASSSGQGVVGYTF TRBD1 TRBV27 . TRBJ1-2
TGCGCCAGCAGCTTGGAACTAGGGGCCTCCTACGAGCAGTACTTC CASSLELGASYEQYF . TRBV5-1 once TRBJ2-7
TGTGCCAGCAGTTACTCGGGAGGGCGGCCAGAGACCCAGTACTTC CASSYSGGRPETQYF TRBD2 TRBV6-6 . TRBJ2-5
TGCGCCAGCTCCTCTCAGGGCCGCGAGCAGTACTTC CASSSQGREQYF . TRBV4-1 once TRBJ2-7
TGTGCCAGCAGGGGGGGACTTCGCGATGAGCAGTTCTTC CASRGGLRDEQFF . TRBV6-5 . TRBJ2-1
TGTGCCAGCAGTTACTCCGATGAGCAGTTCTTC CASSYSDEQFF . TRBV6-6 . TRBJ2-1
TGTGCCAGCAGCTTTAGTTCCAGCCCCTACGAGCAGTACTTC CASSFSSSPYEQYF . TRBV11-2 . TRBJ2-7
TGTGCCAGCAGCTTGGACAGGGGGCTCTCTGGGGCCAACGTCCTGACTTTC CASSLDRGLSGANVLTF TRBD1 TRBV5-6 . TRBJ2-6
TGCAGCGTTGAAGGTGAGCGGGAGGCCTCCTACAATGAGCAGTTCTTC CSVEGEREASYNEQFF TRBD2 TRBV29-1 once TRBJ2-1
TGTGCCAGCAGTTTCGCTCGGGACGTTCGCGAGCAGTACTTC CASSFARDVREQYF . TRBV28 . TRBJ2-7
TGCGCCAGCAGCCAAGACGGACAGACCAATCAGCCCCAGCATTTT CASSQDGQTNQPQHF . TRBV4-3 . TRBJ1-5
TGTGCCAGCAGTTTATGGGGGGGGCAGCACACTGAAGCTTTCTTT CASSLWGGQHTEAFF . TRBV27 . TRBJ1-1
TGTGCCAGCAGCTTTGGGACGGGAGCCTACGAGCAGTACTTC CASSFGTGAYEQYF . TRBV11-2 . TRBJ2-7
TGTGCCAGCAGCCCTTGGGGGGGAGAGACCCAGTACTTC CASSPWGGETQYF TRBD2 TRBV5-6 . TRBJ2-5
TGTGCCAGCAGTAAAACCGGGACCCCCTTATACGAGCAGTACTTC CASSKTGTPLYEQYF . TRBV7-9 . TRBJ2-7
TGTGCCAGCAGTAGCTCTGCGAGGCCCTACGAGCAGTACTTC CASSSSARPYEQYF . TRBV7-9 . TRBJ2-7
TGCGCCAGCAGCCAAGATCGCCAGGTTAACACTGAAGCTTTCTTT CASSQDRQVNTEAFF . TRBV4-1 . TRBJ1-1
TGTGCCAGCAGCTTATCTGGGGAAAAACTGTTTTTT CASSLSGEKLFF . TRBV7-9 few TRBJ1-4
TGTGCCAGCAGCTTAGCGTCTCCCTCGGAGGAGCAGTACTTC CASSLASPSEEQYF . TRBV7-8 . TRBJ2-7
TGTGCCAGCAGCTTAACGGGGGGGATGAACACTGAAGCTTTCTTT CASSLTGGMNTEAFF . TRBV11-2 . TRBJ1-1
TGTGCCAGCAGCACAGGGGGCACTGAAGCTTTCTTT CASSTGGTEAFF TRBD1 TRBV5-4 . TRBJ1-1
TGTGCCAGCAGCGTATACCCATTTGGACTAGCGGGGGAAAATGAGCAGTTCTTC CASSVYPFGLAGENEQFF TRBD2 TRBV9 . TRBJ2-1
TGTGCCAGCAGCTTAGAGGCCAGGGGGCTACGGGAGCAGTACTTC CASSLEARGLREQYF TRBD1 TRBV7-8 . TRBJ2-7
TGCGCCAGCAGCCAAGGGACAGGGTTTGAGCAGTTCTTC CASSQGTGFEQFF TRBD1 TRBV4-1 . TRBJ2-1
TGTGCCAGCAGTTCCCCCAGGGGTGTTGATGAAAAACTGTTTTTT CASSSPRGVDEKLFF . TRBV6-5 . TRBJ1-4